The T cell receptor beta chain under discussion was sequenced for a study of T-cell memory formation after mild COVID-19. Study conclusions and caveats: Contracting CD4+ clones were located mainly in CM and EM, and CD8+ clones in EMRA. SARS-CoV-2 specificity was not confirmed for second-wave clones peaking on day 37. Several responding clones turned up in pre-infection memory, indicating that cross-reactive memory may have taken part. A second wave expanding day 15 to 37 was CD4+-biased; contracting clones were balanced.

Germline V gives CDR1 SGHRS, CDR2 YFSETQ. This CDR3 has 15 residues. V shed 0 bases and J 2 bases; nucleotides not matched to a gene: 3. This clonotype occurred a few times. Its antigen is undetermined. A single record per CDR3 protein comes from TCRdb applying MiXCR to the 5' RACE reads. The table records under 300,000 distinct CDR3 sequences, 7% to 10% of them present only once. The specimen sequenced was PBMCs or a T cell subset sorted from them (not recorded which). This sequence originates from a man aged 18 to 30 who had mild COVID-19 (a few samples of this study predate the infection). Cell type and time point are not known. The rearrangement joins TRBV5-1 to TRBJ2-5; 8 bases match TRBD2. CDR3 bases: TGCGCCAGCAGCTTGGTGTCTAGCGGGCAAGAGACCCAGTACTTC. Protein product: CASSLVSSGQETQYF. The whole variable domain, remainder taken from reference TRBV5-1 and TRBJ2-5, is KAGVTQTPRYLIKTRGQQVTLSCSPISGHRSVSWYQQTPGQGLQFLFEYFSETQRNKGNFPGRFSGRQFSNSRSEMNVSTLELGDSALYLCASSLVSSGQETQYFGPGTRLLVL.